Listed here are 21 T cell receptor beta chains from one sample, sequenced in a study of cytomegalovirus exposure and HLA in healthy donors. Primers included in the PCR were 60 Vbeta and 13 Jbeta primers. Libraries were prepared by immunoSEQ multiplex PCR; TCRdb keeps only in-frame clonotypes and omits some of them. The data contain some 140,000 clones, 60% to 85% of them singletons. Sequenced sample: PBMCs. The receptor set was obtained from a man between 18 and 35 years old in good health and CMV-seronegative.

The chain joins TRBV5-4 to TRBJ2-3; no reliable D call. CDR1 SGHNT and CDR2 YYREEE come from the germline V gene (reference sequence). CDR3 size: 15 residues. The V gene lost 2 bases and the J gene lost 4 bases, with 14 bases spanning the gap. The CDR3 loop reads CASSLFIRHADTQYF. The CDR3 coding sequence is TGTGCCAGCAGCTTATTTATTCGACACGCAGATACGCAGTATTTT.

This sequence joins TRBV9 and TRBJ1-4; 7 nucleotides align to TRBD1. The germline CDR1 and CDR2 sequences are SGDLS and YYNGEE. The trim removed 1 base at V and 5 bases at J, leaving 8 bases unmatched. This CDR3 has 16 amino acids. CDR3 in amino acids: CASSVSRGQRNEKLFF. The CDR3, as DNA: TGTGCCAGCAGCGTAAGTAGGGGACAGAGAAATGAAAAACTGTTTTTT.

CDR3 residues: CASSQEGRGGYGYTF. As DNA, the CDR3 is TGCGCCAGCAGCCAAGAAGGGAGGGGGGGCTATGGCTACACCTTC. V and J are TRBV4-3 and TRBJ1-2; TRBD1 is a possible D gene (6 bases). The length of the CDR3 is 15 residues. CDR1 and CDR2 (germline): LGHNA, YSLEER. Trimming took 0 bases from V and 4 from J, leaving 12 bases between them.

The chain recombines TRBV9 with TRBJ2-2; D perhaps matches TRBD2 (5 bases). Germline V lookup: CDR1 SGDLS, CDR2 YYNGEE. The CDR3 runs to 15 residues. The germline V and J ends were trimmed by 4 bases and 6 bases, with 16 bases remaining between them. The CDR3 bases are TGTGCCAGCAGCCCTCCGACCGGGGTTCCCGGGGAGCTGTTTTTT. Residues: CASSPPTGVPGELFF.

This chain uses TRBV6-6 with TRBJ2-7; 9 nucleotides align to TRBD1. With V trimmed by 7 bases and J by 8 bases, 12 bases remained unmatched. The CDR3 runs 14 residues. Germline lookup yields CDR1 MNHNY and CDR2 SVGAGI (reference sequence). The CDR3 reads CASNPRDRALQQYF. The CDR3 DNA is TGTGCCAGCAACCCACGGGACAGGGCCCTACAGCAGTACTTC.

The rearrangement uses TRBV29-1 and TRBJ2-7, with TRBD1 as a possible D gene (6 bases). Germline V gene lookup returns CDR1 SQVTM and CDR2 ANQGSEA. CDR3 size: 11 residues. V was trimmed by 6 bases and J by 7 bases, leaving 13 bases between them. The CDR3 loop is CSVAGVGEQYF. In DNA form, the CDR3 reads TGCAGCGTGGCAGGGGTGGGGGAGCAGTACTTC.

Regarding this clone: A read error may produce the germline difference seen at one junction end. The chain employs TRBV7-9 and TRBJ2-5; maybe TRBD2 (5 bases). CDR1 and CDR2 (germline): SEHNR, FQNEAQ (reference sequence). There are 14 residues in the CDR3. CDR3 residues: CSSSFYRDQETQYF. The CDR3 region has the DNA TGTTCCAGCAGCTTTTATCGGGATCAAGAGACCCAGTACTTC.

This chain joins TRBV9 and TRBJ2-7, with 7 bases that match TRBD1. The length of the CDR3 is 14 residues. CDR1 is SGDLS, CDR2 YYNGEE, per germline. Unmatched junction bases numbered 5, after V lost 4 bases and J lost 1 base. The CDR3: CASSTRDRSYEQYF. CDR3 coding DNA: TGTGCCAGCAGCACCCGGGACAGATCCTACGAGCAGTACTTC.

This clone was counted between two and nine times. The chain couples TRBV4-3 to TRBJ1-4; D not resolved. Trimming removed 4 bases from V and 7 bases from J, with 16 bases in between. CDR1 is LGHNA and CDR2 is YSLEER in the germline V gene. This CDR3 spans 15 amino acids. The CDR3 reads CASSREASSGEKLFF. The DNA for the CDR3 is TGCGCCAGCAGCCGCGAAGCCTCCTCCGGTGAAAAACTGTTTTTT.

This chain joins TRBV6-5 and TRBJ1-1; D gene ambiguous. Germline assignment: CDR1 MNHEY and CDR2 SVGAGI. V lost 0 bases to trimming and J lost 1 base, with 9 bases between them. This CDR3 is built from 15 residues. CDR3: CASSYSGAANTEAFF. The CDR3 coding sequence is TGTGCCAGCAGTTACTCGGGAGCGGCGAACACTGAAGCTTTCTTT.

V gene TRBV27 combines with J gene TRBJ2-7; TRBD1 aligns across 8 bases. The J segment lost 4 bases and the V segment lost 5 bases, leaving 7 bases of the junction unmatched. This CDR3 has 14 residues. In germline, CDR1 is MNHEY, CDR2 SMNVEV (reference sequence). CDR3: CASSGQGGRYEQYF. The CDR3 nucleotides read TGTGCCAGCAGTGGACAGGGTGGAAGGTACGAGCAGTACTTC.

This chain connects TRBV28 to TRBJ1-3, with D unresolved. Germline CDR1 is MDHEN and CDR2 is SYDVKM. CDR3 length: 15 residues. Between the trimmed V and J ends, which lost 5 bases and 0 bases, there was a span of 11 bases. The CDR3 nucleotides are TGTGCCAGCAGTCCTCAACTGTCCTCTGGAAACACCATATATTTT. It translates to CASSPQLSSGNTIYF.

The V call is TRBV14, the J call TRBJ1-4; a weak D match, TRBD1 (5 bases). The length of the CDR3 is 15 residues. CDR1 and CDR2 (germline): SGHDN, FVKESK. The V gene lost 0 bases and the J gene lost 8 bases, with 13 bases spanning the gap. Written as DNA, the CDR3 is TGTGCCAGCAGCCAAGAGACACGGAGGGGAGAAAAACTGTTTTTT. Its protein product is CASSQETRRGEKLFF.

V usage is TRBV2 and J usage is TRBJ1-5, with 9 bases fitting TRBD1. V trimming: 6 bases; J trimming: 6 bases; junction bases outside the gene matches: 9. CDR3 length equals 15 residues. Germline V gene lookup returns CDR1 SNHLY and CDR2 FYNNEI. The CDR3 bases are TGTGCCAGCAGCCCAGGGGGGACAGGGAGTCAGCCCCAGCATTTT. Protein: CASSPGGTGSQPQHF.

This rearrangement joins TRBV14 to TRBJ1-2; D may be TRBD1 (5 bases). Looked up from germline, CDR1 is SGHDN and CDR2 is FVKESK. V was trimmed by 5 bases and J by 5 bases, leaving 12 bases between them. This CDR3 contains 13 residues. This CDR3 is CASSARGRYGYTF. The CDR3 DNA is TGTGCCAGCAGCGCTAGGGGCCGGTATGGCTACACCTTC. Filled out from reference TRBV14 and TRBJ1-2, the complete variable domain reads EAGVTQFPSHSVIEKGQTVTLRCDPISGHDNLYWYRRVMGKEIKFLLHFVKESKQDESGMPNNRFLAERTGGTYSTLKVQPAELEDSGVYFCASSARGRYGYTFGSGTRLTVV.

Turning to this clone: Compared with germline, one end of the junction differs, possibly owing to a read error. The chain joins TRBV5-1 to TRBJ1-1; 11 positions agree with TRBD1. CDR3 length: 14 amino acids. Per the germline V gene, CDR1 is SGHRS and CDR2 is YFSETQ. The CDR3 loop reads CASRLGQGGLVAFF. The CDR3 DNA reads TGCGCCAGCAGGTTGGGACAGGGGGGTCTCGTAGCTTTCTTT. Supplemented by reference TRBV5-1 and TRBJ1-1, the full variable domain reads KAGVTQTPRYLIKTRGQQVTLSCSPISGHRSVSWYQQTPGQGLQFLFEYFSETQRNKGNFPGRFSGRQFSNSRSEMNVSTLELGDSALYLCASRLGQGGLVAFFGQGTRLTVV.

J is TRBJ2-5 and V is TRBV10-3; perhaps TRBD2 as D (6 bases). Germline values: CDR1 ENHRY, CDR2 SYGVKD. The CDR3 is 15 amino acids. V gave up 10 bases and J gave up 2 bases, with 20 bases separating them. This CDR3 reads CATGSGRGSQETQYF. CDR3 bases: TGTGCCACCGGATCCGGGCGGGGTTCTCAAGAGACCCAGTACTTC.

This clone was observed a few times. The same CDR3 also results from other DNA sequences found in this sample. V and J are TRBV19 and TRBJ2-7; maybe TRBD1 (5 bases). The germline CDR1 and CDR2 sequences are LNHDA and SQIVND (reference sequence). Deletions cut 3 bases from V and 3 bases from J, with 9 bases between. This CDR3 contains 13 residues. For the CDR3, the DNA is TGTGCCAGTAGTATTGGGGCCAGCTACGAGCAGTACTTC. Protein sequence: CASSIGASYEQYF.

J is TRBJ2-7 and V is TRBV15; D perhaps matches TRBD1 (5 bases). From germline, CDR1 is LNHNV and CDR2 YYDKDF (reference sequence). Trimming removed 6 bases from V and 0 bases from J, with 12 bases in between. This CDR3 contains 14 residues. CDR3 protein: CATRLWGDSYEQYF. CDR3 nucleotide sequence: TGTGCCACCAGGTTGTGGGGCGACTCCTACGAGCAGTACTTC.

DNA of the CDR3: TGTGCCAGCAGCCACAGACAGGAGACGAACACCGGGGAGCTGTTTTTT. Protein sequence: CASSHRQETNTGELFF. The chain employs TRBV9 and TRBJ2-2; maybe TRBD1 (6 bases). CDR3 size: 16 residues. With 4 bases removed from V and 0 bases from J, the gap between germline ends came to 13 bases. CDR1 is SGDLS, CDR2 YYNGEE, per germline.

This clone has just a few counts. This chain joins TRBV9 and TRBJ1-1, with TRBD1 as a possible D gene (6 bases). The CDR3 spans 13 residues. In germline, CDR1 is SGDLS, CDR2 YYNGEE. The germline V and J ends were trimmed by 4 bases and 1 base, with 8 bases remaining between them. CDR3 residues: CASSTQGNTEAFF. The DNA of the CDR3 is TGTGCCAGCAGCACACAGGGGAACACTGAAGCTTTCTTT.